Presented here are 7 T cell receptor beta chains from one specimen sequenced in a study of CD8+ T cells in alopecia areata. Stated treatment: oral pan-JAK inhibitor, 5-10 mg twice daily. Once RNA had been extracted, it was reverse transcribed into cDNA to act as the sequencing template. TCRdb's copy holds only in-frame clones and misses some; the assay was immunoSEQ multiplex PCR. This sample carries fewer than 150,000 clones, roughly 80% of them seen once, and the ten largest clones take about 25%. The source was CD8+ T cells sorted from blood, collected at week 4, from a patient treated with tofacitinib. The receptors here all came from a human donor with alopecia areata.

The rearrangement uses TRBV2 and TRBJ2-3; no clear D. CDR1 is SNHLY, CDR2 FYNNEI, per germline. Trimming cost V 7 bases and J 6 bases, with 11 bases left between them. The CDR3 has 12 amino acids. This chain's CDR3 is CASTPRLDTQYF. CDR3 bases: TGTGCCAGCACCCCCCGTTTGGATACGCAGTATTTT.

This chain connects TRBV7-9 to TRBJ2-7; D is perhaps TRBD1 or TRBD2 (6 bases each). The CDR3 sequence is 15 residues long. Germline lookup yields CDR1 SEHNR and CDR2 FQNEAQ (reference sequence). The V gene lost 3 bases and the J gene lost 5 bases, with 17 bases spanning the gap. CDR3 DNA sequence: TGTGCCAGCAGCTTCATACAGGGAGGAGGCAACGAGCAGTACTTC. Translation gives CASSFIQGGGNEQYF.

This CDR3 reads CASSLAGQGSNEQFF. CDR3 bases: TGTGCCAGCAGCTTAGCTGGACAGGGCAGTAATGAGCAGTTCTTC. The chain links TRBV7-9 to TRBJ2-1; 8 bases fit TRBD1. The CDR3 totals 15 residues. Per the germline V gene, CDR1 is SEHNR and CDR2 is FQNEAQ (reference sequence). V was clipped by 0 bases and J by 7 bases; unmatched bases: 5.

This CDR3 reads CASSLASGSPIYEQYF. The DNA for the CDR3 is TGTGCCAGCAGCTTAGCTTCTGGGTCCCCCATTTACGAGCAGTACTTC. The gene calls are TRBV13 and TRBJ2-7; unclear D gene. Per germline, CDR1 PRHDT and CDR2 FYEKMQ (reference sequence). The CDR3 runs 16 residues. With 1 base removed from V and 4 bases from J, the gap between germline ends came to 17 bases.

This clone has just a few counts. This rearrangement joins TRBV4-3 to TRBJ2-5, with 9 bases fitting TRBD1. The CDR3 runs 16 residues. V shed 3 bases and J 5 bases; nucleotides not matched to a gene: 10. Germline lookup yields CDR1 LGHNA and CDR2 YSLEER. The chain's CDR3 is CASSQVLTGGAETQYF. For the CDR3, the DNA is TGCGCCAGCAGCCAGGTCCTTACAGGGGGCGCCGAGACCCAGTACTTC.

The chain recombines TRBV29-1 with TRBJ2-3, with D unresolved. The CDR3 sequence is 15 residues long. Per the germline V gene, CDR1 is SQVTM and CDR2 is ANQGSEA. Trimming left V 0 bases short and J 1 base short, with 11 bases between. The CDR3: CSVEDLGLGTDTQYF. CDR3 sequence (DNA): TGCAGCGTTGAAGATCTTGGGCTAGGCACAGATACGCAGTATTTT.

This clone was counted between two and nine times. This chain connects TRBV19 to TRBJ2-1, with 13 positions matching TRBD2. Unmatched junction bases numbered 3, after V lost 6 bases and J lost 4 bases. The CDR3 sequence is 15 residues long. Germline lookup yields CDR1 LNHDA and CDR2 SQIVND (reference sequence). CDR3 DNA sequence: TGTGCCAGTAGAAGACTAGCGGGGGGTTACAATGAGCAGTTCTTC. It is translated as CASRRLAGGYNEQFF. Drawing the rest from reference TRBV19 and TRBJ2-1, the complete variable domain is DGGITQSPKYLFRKEGQNVTLSCEQNLNHDAMYWYRQDPGQGLRLIYYSQIVNDFQKGDIAEGYSVSREKKESFPLTVTSAQKNPTAFYLCASRRLAGGYNEQFFGPGTRLTVL.